This T cell receptor beta chain was sequenced for a study of CD8 T cells in Susac syndrome (dated by TCRdb to between 2018 and 2021). With respect to the entire study: Repertoire sequencing was used to test whether CD8+ T cell activation and differentiation in Susac syndrome was antigen driven. CD8+ T cell repertoire clonality was compared between approximately 12 healthy donors, some 14 Susac syndrome patients and around 16 multiple sclerosis patients.

Peripheral blood CD8+ and CD4+ T cells from healthy donors, Susac syndrome patients and multiple sclerosis patients were profiled by high-throughput TCR beta sequencing. Treatment-naive patients with stable or active relapsing-remitting disease fulfilling revised McDonald criteria were used as multiple sclerosis controls. Bulk CD8+ and CD4+ T cells were purified by magnetic negative isolation, while CD8+ TEMRA cells were enriched using FACS. Blood was drawn into EDTA tubes, processed within 24 hours, and PBMCs were isolated by density gradient centrifugation. PBMCs intended for TCR sequencing were cryopreserved in liquid nitrogen and thawed later in a water bath at 37 degrees C. The sorted or isolated CD4+, CD8+ and CD8+ TEMRA cells reached a purity of at least 90%. RNA was extracted using the RNeasy kit, and roughly 0.5 to 1 ug of the RNA was reverse transcribed with random hexamers. The immunoSEQ multiplex PCR assay, covering 54 Vbeta and 13 Jbeta segments, was used to amplify TCR beta CDR3 regions. PCR amplification bias was corrected using a synthetic template baseline for primer optimization and computational correction. Per the authors' processing: Only productive sequences were kept, with reads annotated to V, D and J genes according to IMGT and analyzed in immunoSEQ Analyzer. To calculate clonality, Shannon entropy was normalized by log2 of the number of productive unique sequences and then subtracted from one. Public and private clones were assessed among the 100 most prevalent clones of each patient and control. A clone was defined as Susac-specific if it was absent from the healthy and MS cohorts, from roughly 980 published viral clones and from other ImmuneACCESS disease sequences. TCRdb applied fastp at Q25 and MiXCR to the public reads, then kept only in-frame beta chains. Entries that share a CDR3 protein sequence are merged under the most common genes and DNA. These V and J calls are TCRdb output, not the study's own analysis. The sample table shows about 300,000 distinct CDR3 sequences, and approximately 85% are seen once. Of the sample, 0.21% falls within the top ten clones.

V is trimmed back by 4 bases and J by 3 bases, and the junction contains 9 bases that no gene match accounts for. Via the germline V gene, CDR1 is MGHRA and CDR2 YSYEKL. Counted from cysteine to phenylalanine, this CDR3 has 15 amino acids. This entry keeps only the CDR3 DNA: 45 bases, framed from base 1. With respect to this clonotype: Its antigen is unknown. The input lacks base qualities; no much larger clone sits a single base away.

Points the paper makes about the study in general: The TCR sequencing and HLA analysis was acknowledged to have included a relatively small number of individuals.

Sequences were obtained from CD8+ T cells from PBMCs. This TCR was sampled from a human donor with multiple sclerosis. The rearrangement joined TRBV4-1 to TRBJ2-7; 7 central nucleotides agree with TRBD1. The bases read TGCGCCAGCAGCCCTGGGGCAGGGGGTCTCTACGAGCAGTACTTC. This encodes CASSPGAGGLYEQYF.